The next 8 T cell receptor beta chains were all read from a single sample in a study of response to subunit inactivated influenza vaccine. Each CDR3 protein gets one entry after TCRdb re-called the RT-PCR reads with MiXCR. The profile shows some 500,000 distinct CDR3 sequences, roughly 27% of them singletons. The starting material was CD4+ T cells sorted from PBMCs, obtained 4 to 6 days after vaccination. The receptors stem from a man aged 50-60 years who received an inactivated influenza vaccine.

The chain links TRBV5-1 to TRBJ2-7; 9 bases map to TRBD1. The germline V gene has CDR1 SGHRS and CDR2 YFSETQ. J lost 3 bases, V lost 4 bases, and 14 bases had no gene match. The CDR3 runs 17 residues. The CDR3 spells CASSRLWTQGAGYEQYF. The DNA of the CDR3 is TGCGCCAGCAGCAGACTCTGGACACAGGGGGCAGGCTACGAGCAGTACTTC.

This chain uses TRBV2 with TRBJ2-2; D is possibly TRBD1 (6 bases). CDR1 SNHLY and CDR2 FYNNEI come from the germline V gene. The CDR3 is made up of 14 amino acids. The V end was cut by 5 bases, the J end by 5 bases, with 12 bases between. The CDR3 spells CASSRVTGTGELFF. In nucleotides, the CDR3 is TGTGCCAGCAGTAGGGTGACAGGAACCGGGGAGCTGTTTTTT.

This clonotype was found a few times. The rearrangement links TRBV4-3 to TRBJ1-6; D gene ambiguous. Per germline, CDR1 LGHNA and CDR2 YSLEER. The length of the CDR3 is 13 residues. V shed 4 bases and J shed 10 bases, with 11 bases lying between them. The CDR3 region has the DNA TGCGCCAGCAGCCGTCTCTGGAAGTCACCCCTCCACTTT. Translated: CASSRLWKSPLHF.

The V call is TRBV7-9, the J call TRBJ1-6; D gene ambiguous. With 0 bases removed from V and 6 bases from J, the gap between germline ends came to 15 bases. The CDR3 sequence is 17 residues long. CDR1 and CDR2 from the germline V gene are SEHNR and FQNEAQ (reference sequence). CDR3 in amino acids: CASSLAPGGVGNSPLHF. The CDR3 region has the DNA TGTGCCAGCAGCTTAGCCCCGGGAGGTGTGGGTAATTCACCCCTCCACTTT.

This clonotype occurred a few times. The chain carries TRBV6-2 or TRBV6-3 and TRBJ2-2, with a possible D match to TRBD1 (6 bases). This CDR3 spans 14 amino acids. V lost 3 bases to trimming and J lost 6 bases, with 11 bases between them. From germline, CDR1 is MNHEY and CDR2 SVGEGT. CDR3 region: CASSYYRVAGELFF. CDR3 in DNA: TGTGCCAGCAGTTATTACAGGGTTGCCGGGGAGCTGTTTTTT.

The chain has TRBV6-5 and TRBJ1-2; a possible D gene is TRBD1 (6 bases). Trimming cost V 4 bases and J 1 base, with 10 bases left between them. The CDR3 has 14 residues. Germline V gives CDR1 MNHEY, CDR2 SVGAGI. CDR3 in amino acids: CASSSGTLNYGYTF. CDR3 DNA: TGTGCCAGCAGTTCAGGGACACTTAACTATGGCTACACCTTC.

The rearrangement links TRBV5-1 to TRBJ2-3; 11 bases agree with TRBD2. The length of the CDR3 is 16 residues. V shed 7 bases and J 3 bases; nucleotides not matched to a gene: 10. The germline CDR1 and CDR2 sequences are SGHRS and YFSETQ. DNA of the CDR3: TGCGCCAGCGGACAAACTGGGACTAGCGGAACAGATACGCAGTATTTT. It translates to CASGQTGTSGTDTQYF.

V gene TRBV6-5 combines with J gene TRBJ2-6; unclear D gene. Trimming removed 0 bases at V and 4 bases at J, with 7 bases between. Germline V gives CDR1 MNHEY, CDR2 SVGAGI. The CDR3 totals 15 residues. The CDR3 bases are TGTGCCAGCAGTTACTCGGGTACCGGGGCCAACGTCCTGACTTTC. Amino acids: CASSYSGTGANVLTF.